This TCR beta chain originates from a study of cytomegalovirus exposure and HLA in healthy donors (dated by TCRdb to about 2017). Broadly, across the study: An earlier analysis of several hundred of the donors reported over 250 Gb of sequence data and about 120 million unique TCR beta sequences obtained from about 170 million T cells. Every repertoire in the discovery cohort had been generated on one and the same sequencing platform. About 5 DR-DQ haplotypes were handled as single units for association and clustering, since linkage in the cohort was strong. An earlier analysis of fewer than 700 of the donors applied high-throughput TCR beta sequencing to assess whether each TCR beta V gene segment acted as functional or pseudogenic. The number of donors typed differed by locus, with roughly 620-640 for A, B, C, DRB1 and DQB1, 522 for DQA1, over 600 for DPA1, and roughly 450 for DPB1. To study patterns of TCR occurrence, a later analysis re-analyzed previously published TCR beta repertoires from 600 to 750 donors and added high-resolution HLA genotyping. A separate validation cohort of more than 100 different subjects was used in addition to the approximately 640-subject first cohort. The study aimed to test whether signatures of past pathogen exposure could be identified by cataloging public T cell receptors. An early release covering 550 to 700 HLA-typed donors comprised about 300 gigabases of sequencing data and roughly 86 million unique TCR sequences. High-throughput TCR immunosequencing, statistical association of individual TCRs with disease status, and machine learning were combined to predict cytomegalovirus infection status. Of the roughly 400 genotyped donors, about 80% fell in the genetic ancestry cluster associated with self-reported Caucasian donors. Donor age, sex, ethnicity and CMV serostatus were collected together with the repertoire data. Among some 410 genotyped donors of the cohort, an average of about 240,000 unique TCR beta nucleotide sequences were sequenced per donor, about a sixth of them non-productive. The T cell repertoires of around 670 subjects were profiled by immunosequencing and related to cytomegalovirus serostatus. The later analysis used no new phenotypic data to find candidate immune exposures, relying instead on TCR beta sequences and their occurrence across donors. Both class I and class II loci were covered by HLA typing, at four-digit resolution. A later genetic analysis used genome-wide SNP genotypes for about 55% of the 666 donors, treating that subset as a discovery cohort.

V loses 6 bases of germline sequence and J loses 3 bases, and the interval between the two ends is 5 bases. The CDR3 contains 11 residues, cysteine and phenylalanine counted. The only DNA kept is the CDR3, 33 bases in frame from the first base. CDR1 MNHNY and CDR2 SVGAGI are derived from the germline V gene (reference sequence). The cohort was made up of approximately 700 healthy bone marrow donors. Cohort members were all nominally healthy when sampled, although unrecorded immune exposures were likely present. The donor was CMV seronegative and was included in the group of a few hundred seronegative cohort members. A peripheral blood sample was collected from each donor, and TCR beta sequencing was performed on peripheral blood mononuclear cells. Genomic DNA was extracted from the blood cell samples with the Qiagen DNeasy Blood Extraction Kit. Receptors were amplified or captured by the immunoSEQ multiplex PCR assay. The multiplex PCR relied on a mix of 60 forward primers for TCR Vbeta segments and 13 reverse primers for TCR Jbeta segments. Amplification of the CDR3 region of rearranged TCR beta genes was performed with a multiplex PCR assay on genomic DNA. On the Illumina HiSeq System, the amplified TCR beta libraries were sequenced as 87-base-pair reads. Per the source publication's procedure: A later analysis tallied some 79 million unique TCR beta chains across the 600 to 700 repertoires, and about 10 million of those chains were shared by two or more donors. To remove PCR and sequencing errors, raw reads were error-corrected and collapsed into unique sequences using a nearest-neighbor algorithm that merged closely related sequences. Alignment of CDR3 sequences to IMGT reference sequences was used to assign V, D and J gene segments. For a sequence to be retained, a match of at least six nucleotides was required to both a V gene segment and a J gene segment. Rearrangements were classified as productive when the CDR3 lacked stop codons and remained in frame with V and J, and all other rearrangements were classified as non-productive. Following IMGT convention, CDR3 was defined as the stretch from the second conserved V-encoded cysteine up to the conserved J-encoded phenylalanine. The earlier analysis of 587 of the donors excluded sequences that lacked an unambiguous match to a single V gene segment. In an earlier analysis of 587 of the donors, a V segment was called functional when productive rearrangements were above 56.7%, and segregating when the standard deviation between donors exceeded 5%. A statistical classification framework was built for diagnosing cytomegalovirus status from the catalog of TCR beta chain sequences. In a later analysis, TCR nucleotide sequences were compared against IMGT/GENE-DB human TR gene sequences so that V and J genes could be assigned. The TCRdist pipeline was used in a later analysis to assign CDR3 sequences and most-parsimonious VDJ recombination scenarios. In a later analysis, each TCR beta chain was defined by its CDR3 amino acid sequence together with its V-gene family, and reads without a unique V-gene family were excluded. A later analysis removed over 500 highly shared, low-generation-probability nucleotide sequences to deal with suspected cross-contamination and a sequencing artifact. A later analysis calculated a clonal expansion index for each public chain from normalized within-repertoire ranks of inferred template counts. In a later analysis, generation probabilities were computed using a VDJ recombination model fitted to out-of-frame rearrangements, and the results were checked against IGoR. Hypergeometric tests were used in a later analysis to score TCR-TCR, TCR-HLA and TCR-CMV co-occurrence, with a repertoire-size bias correction applied to the TCR pairs. A later analysis estimated false discovery rates by permuting HLA or CMV assignments 20 times. In a later analysis, co-occurring TCRs were grouped with DBSCAN, and TCRdist sequence similarity was added when clustering was performed within HLA-allele-positive subsets. For co-occurrence clustering, repertoires with fewer than 30,000 or more than 120,000 public chains were excluded, along with roughly 5 repertoires with anomalous nucleotide sharing. TCRdb obtained this table from immuneACCESS and retained in-frame rearrangements with V and J assigned. These tables miss some clones; where compared with another copy, unresolved V genes account for less than half of the shortfall, and the remainder is unexplained. D and trimming come from the DNA, and the V and J calls and clone size come from that table. The sample records some 200,000 clones, about 90% of which are singletons. The ten largest make up around 0.25% of the sample.

On this clone itself: Its antigen has not been determined. Per-nucleotide qualities are absent, and no much larger clonotype sits a single base away.

Overall results and qualifications from the work: In the study, 150 to 200 TCR beta chains were listed as associated with cytomegalovirus. Linkage disequilibrium might explain the correlated functional status among segregating V segments, but an unknown experimental factor could not be ruled out. A later analysis reported that several top co-occurrence clusters appeared linked to parvovirus B19, influenza, CMV and Epstein-Barr virus. It was suggested by the authors that the approach could potentially be generalized to other disease states and immunological phenotypes. Because counts were too low, roughly 16 rarely observed V segments, including chromosome 9 orphons, were left out of the earlier analysis of 587 of the donors. Broadly in line with IMGT annotations, most TCR beta V segments showed up in productive rearrangements about 87% or about 30% of the time in an earlier analysis of some 590 of the donors. In a later analysis, HLA-associated TCR beta chains showed more clonal expansion and lower generation probabilities than non-associated chains that were equally common. Immune exposure information for the cohort was limited to CMV serostatus. A later analysis associated 16,951 TCR beta sequences with specific HLA alleles at a false discovery rate of 0.05. In a later genetic analysis, a missense DCLRE1C variant was associated with V-gene and J-gene trimming of TCR beta chains, and the association was replicated in an independent cohort. Cytomegalovirus status was reported to be diagnosed by the classifier with high specificity and sensitivity in both the original and validation cohorts. A few of the identified cytomegalovirus-associated TCR beta chains were confirmed in vitro to be specific for cytomegalovirus antigens. The cohort was sequenced for TCR beta chains only, and without alpha or paired-chain data the features that could be detected were limited. Most TCR sequences were observed very rarely across donors, whereas some public TCRs were present in many individuals. Some IMGT-functional V segments, including TRBV6-2 and TRBV6-3, could not be distinguished by the 87-base-pair reads and were therefore excluded. A group of highly shared sequence variants was considered likely to be a technical artifact of the sequencing pipeline. A later analysis found that most CMV-associated TCR beta chains appeared HLA-restricted, with HLA associations seemingly driven largely by CMV exposure. A further reported finding was that TCR beta sequences accurately predicted the HLA-A and HLA-B alleles for most subjects in the first cohort. Compared with the roughly 670-donor mean, donors in an Asian-associated ancestry cluster had fewer N-insertions in productive TCRs, according to a later genetic analysis. HLA typing was unavailable for some donors at each locus, so association tests used only the typed subset. Roughly uniform sequencing depth across donors was assumed in presence/absence analyses, although this assumption may not hold. Assigning TCR associations to individual alleles was difficult when HLA alleles, especially DR and DQ, strongly co-occurred. In a later analysis, the rate of TCR association differed among HLA loci, with DRB1 alleles having the most associated TCRs and HLA-C alleles having the fewest.

The clonotype was recovered from a girl under three years old in good health and CMV-seronegative. Sequenced material: PBMCs. The rearranged chain carries TRBV6-6 and TRBJ1-1; the D gene is not confidently resolved. The nucleotide sequence is TGTGCCAGCAGCCGGGACACTGAAGCTTTCTTT. Its translation is CASSRDTEAFF.